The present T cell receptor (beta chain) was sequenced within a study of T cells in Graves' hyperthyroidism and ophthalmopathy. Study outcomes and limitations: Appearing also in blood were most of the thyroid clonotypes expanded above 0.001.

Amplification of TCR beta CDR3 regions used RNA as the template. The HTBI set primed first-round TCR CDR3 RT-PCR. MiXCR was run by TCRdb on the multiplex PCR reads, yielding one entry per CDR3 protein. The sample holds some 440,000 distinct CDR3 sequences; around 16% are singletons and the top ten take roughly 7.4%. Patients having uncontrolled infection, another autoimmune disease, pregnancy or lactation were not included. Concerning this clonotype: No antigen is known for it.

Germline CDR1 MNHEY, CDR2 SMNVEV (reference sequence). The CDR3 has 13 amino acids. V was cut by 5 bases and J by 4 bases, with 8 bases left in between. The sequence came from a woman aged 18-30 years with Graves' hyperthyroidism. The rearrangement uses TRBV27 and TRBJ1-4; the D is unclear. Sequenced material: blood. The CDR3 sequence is CASSEQNNEKLFF. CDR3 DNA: TGTGCCAGCAGTGAACAGAATAATGAAAAACTGTTTTTT.